This T cell receptor beta chain derives from a study of glioma-infiltrating T cells. Overall study results and limits: Non-neoplastic patients had below-expected tissue-blood divergence, while all gliomas exceeded expectation. Tissue and blood shared very few CDR3 sequences.

This clonotype was counted at least ten times. Its cognate antigen is unknown. Using RNA template, CDR3s of TCR alpha and beta were amplified with iRepertoire arm-PCR. Input was roughly 85-400 ng of tissue mRNA or PBMC total RNA. In TCRdb, the multiplex PCR reads were re-called with MiXCR into one record per CDR3 protein. This table has approximately 90,000 distinct CDR3 sequences, about 25% appearing once. The ends were cut back, 0 bases at V and 0 bases at J, with 11 bases in the middle. CDR3 length: 15 residues. CDR1 is DFQATT and CDR2 is SNEGSKA in the germline V gene (reference sequence). Sequenced input: glioma tissue, nonneoplastic brain tissue, or PBMCs (not recorded which). The sequence was obtained from a human donor with low-grade glioma or glioblastoma, undergoing nonglioma brain surgery, or in good health (not recorded which). The chain is built from TRBV20-1 and TRBJ1-1; D is undetermined. DNA for the CDR3: TGCAGTGCTAGAGATCCCCGGGCTCTGAACACTGAAGCTTTCTTT. Protein: CSARDPRALNTEAFF.